Shown below are 22 T cell receptor beta chains from a single sample sequenced in a study of T cells after yellow fever vaccination. TCRdb called the 5' RACE reads again in MiXCR, with one record for every CDR3 protein. The table has just under 600,000 distinct CDR3 sequences, around an eighth seen once. This specimen consisted of PBMCs, obtained on the day of the yellow fever booster vaccination. These receptors came from a man aged 30 to 45 who received the YFV17D yellow fever vaccine.

This clonotype was counted a few times. V gene TRBV18 combines with J gene TRBJ2-7; D might be TRBD2 (5 bases). The V gene lost 3 bases and the J gene lost 2 bases, with 14 bases spanning the gap. Germline assignment: CDR1 KGHSH and CDR2 LQKENI. CDR3 length equals 15 residues. CDR3 region: CASSPVLDGTYEQYF. The CDR3 DNA follows: TGTGCCAGCTCACCTGTCCTGGACGGGACCTACGAGCAGTACTTC.

This chain links TRBV12-3 or TRBV12-4 with TRBJ2-7; 7 positions match TRBD2. Trimming took 4 bases from V and 4 from J; bases not matched to a gene: 13. This CDR3 contains 16 residues. CDR3 sequence (DNA): TGTGCCAGCAGTTACGACTTTGGCGGGAGTTCTTACGAGCAGTACTTC. It codes for CASSYDFGGSSYEQYF.

V usage is TRBV14 and J usage is TRBJ2-5; no clear D gene. The V and J ends lost 1 base and 2 bases respectively, with 23 bases between them. This CDR3 spans 19 amino acids. Germline V CDR1 and CDR2: SGHDN, FVKESK. As DNA, the CDR3 is TGTGCCAGCAGCCAAGTTCGAGGTCCCAAGGGCAGATCACAAGAGACCCAGTACTTC. This gives the protein CASSQVRGPKGRSQETQYF.

Note on this clonotype: A much larger clone lies a single base off, so this may be a read error. V gene TRBV2 combines with J gene TRBJ2-2; D gene unclear. V was trimmed by 7 bases and J by 6 bases, leaving 6 bases between them. Germline-derived CDR1 and CDR2 are SNHLY and FYNNEI. CDR3 length equals 11 residues. CDR3 DNA sequence: TGTGCCAGCACTTATTCCGGGGAGCTGTTTTTT. It is translated as CASTYSGELFF.

This clonotype is a singleton in its sample. The chain uses TRBV6-1 and TRBJ2-2, with D possibly TRBD1 on 6 matching bases. CDR1 and CDR2 (germline): MNHNS, SASEGT. Deletions cut 6 bases from V and 1 base from J, with 9 bases between. CDR3 length equals 14 residues. As DNA, the CDR3 is TGTGCCAGCAGGATCAGGGGGAACACCGGGGAGCTGTTTTTT. This encodes CASRIRGNTGELFF.

This clonotype turned up a few times. The chain recombines TRBV9 with TRBJ2-3, with 14 bases lining up with TRBD2. The CDR3 length is 17 residues. V was pared by 0 bases and J by 5 bases, with 5 bases of the junction left unmatched. Germline CDR1 reads SGDLS; CDR2 reads YYNGEE. CDR3 nucleotide sequence: TGTGCCAGCAGCGTAGCCCTGGGACTAGCGGGAGAAGATACGCAGTATTTT. Its translation is CASSVALGLAGEDTQYF.

The V call is TRBV12-3 or TRBV12-4, the J call TRBJ1-2; D is ambiguous. V lost 5 bases and J 2 bases, leaving 6 bases between the germline ends. This CDR3 has 12 residues. CDR3: CASSRDNYGYTF. The CDR3 DNA sequence: TGTGCCAGCAGTCGTGACAACTATGGCTACACCTTC.

The rearrangement joins TRBV4-2 to TRBJ1-2, with 7 bases lining up with TRBD1. The CDR3 consists of 15 residues. V was pared by 5 bases and J by 3 bases, with 9 bases of the junction left unmatched. Germline CDR1 and CDR2: LGHNA and YNFKEQ. CDR3 loop: CASSSDGQADYGYTF. Here the CDR3 DNA reads TGTGCCAGCAGCAGCGACGGACAGGCTGACTATGGCTACACCTTC.

The V call is TRBV7-9, the J call TRBJ2-2; 7 positions match TRBD2. The CDR3 extends over 17 amino acids. Per germline, CDR1 SEHNR and CDR2 FQNEAQ (reference sequence). With 4 bases clipped from V and 0 bases from J, the junction kept 8 bases outside the gene matches. CDR3 region: CASSSPGGRANTGELFF. The CDR3 region has the DNA TGTGCCAGCAGCTCCCCCGGAGGGAGGGCGAACACCGGGGAGCTGTTTTTT.

This clonotype was found a few times. The chain links TRBV20-1 to TRBJ2-1; D call uncertain. V dropped 5 bases and J dropped 8 bases, with 13 bases sitting between them. The CDR3 spans 12 residues. The V gene's germline CDR1 is DFQATT and CDR2 SNEGSKA (reference sequence). The CDR3 DNA follows: TGCAGTGCTCAAGGGTCGGTCGATGAGCAGTTCTTC. It yields the protein CSAQGSVDEQFF.

This clonotype has just one count. Because it lacks the conserved phenylalanine or tryptophan at the end, this CDR3 is likely a read error. The rearrangement joins TRBV29-1 to TRBJ2-3; tentatively, D is TRBD1 (6 bases). The length of the CDR3 is 13 residues. The V end lost 4 bases, the J end lost 0 bases, and 8 bases lay between the germline ends. From germline, CDR1 is SQVTM and CDR2 ANQGSEA. This chain's CDR3 is CSVVQGSTDTQYI. CDR3 sequence (DNA): TGCAGCGTTGTACAGGGTAGCACAGATACGCAGTATATT.

This clonotype appeared a few times. The rearrangement uses TRBV3-1 and TRBJ2-5, with D possibly matching TRBD1 (6 bases). Germline CDR1 is LGHDT and CDR2 is YNNKEL (reference sequence). V lost 4 bases to trimming and J lost 5 bases, with 14 bases between them. The CDR3 sequence is 14 residues long. In nucleotides, the CDR3 is TGTGCCAGCAGCCCCCGGACAGCGAGGGAGACCCAGTACTTC. Translated: CASSPRTARETQYF.

In this sample, this clonotype turned up many times. This CDR3 reads CASSQDAGRFQYF. Here the CDR3 DNA reads TGTGCCAGCAGCCAAGATGCGGGCAGGTTTCAGTATTTT. The rearrangement links TRBV3-1 to TRBJ2-3, with TRBD2 as a possible D gene (5 bases). Germline V gene data show CDR1 as LGHDT and CDR2 as YNNKEL (reference sequence). This CDR3 is 13 amino acids long. The V end lost 0 bases, the J end lost 12 bases, and 13 bases lay between the germline ends.

This clonotype has more than one count but fewer than ten. This rearrangement joins TRBV13 to TRBJ2-3, with 7 bases that match TRBD2. This CDR3 comprises 17 residues. Trimming took 0 bases from V and 5 from J; bases not matched to a gene: 11. In germline, CDR1 is PRHDT, CDR2 FYEKMQ (reference sequence). The CDR3 reads CASSLGRGRLYQDTQYF. The CDR3 DNA follows: TGTGCCAGCAGCTTAGGTCGCGGGAGACTTTATCAAGATACGCAGTATTTT.

The rearrangement uses TRBV28 and TRBJ1-4; D gene uncertain. With 5 bases removed from V and 8 bases from J, the gap between germline ends came to 9 bases. This CDR3 has 12 amino acids. Germline CDR1 is MDHEN and CDR2 is SYDVKM. The CDR3, as DNA: TGTGCCAGCAGTCCTAGCAGGGAAAAACTGTTTTTT. Residues: CASSPSREKLFF. Full variable domain (remainder filled in from reference TRBV28 and TRBJ1-4): DVKVTQSSRYLVKRTGEKVFLECVQDMDHENMFWYRQDPGLGLRLIYFSYDVKMKEKGDIPEGYSVSREKKERFSLILESASTNQTSMYLCASSPSREKLFFGSGTQLSVL.

This clonotype was recorded a few times. The J gene is TRBJ2-1, the V gene TRBV11-2; D possibly corresponds to TRBD2 (6 bases). Deletions cut 4 bases from V and 1 base from J, with 11 bases between. CDR3 length: 15 residues. Germline values: CDR1 SGHAT, CDR2 FQNNGV. Here the CDR3 reads CASSSRLVSYNEQFF. The DNA for the CDR3 is TGTGCCAGCAGCTCCCGACTAGTTTCCTACAATGAGCAGTTCTTC. Drawing the rest from reference TRBV11-2 and TRBJ2-1, the complete variable domain is EAGVAQSPRYKIIEKRQSVAFWCNPISGHATLYWYQQILGQGPKLLIQFQNNGVVDDSQLPKDRFSAERLKGVDSTLKIQPAKLEDSAVYLCASSSRLVSYNEQFFGPGTRLTVL.

There are a few counts of this clonotype. The CDR3 sequence: CSASRGYEQYF. CDR3 nucleotide sequence: TGCAGTGCTTCTCGGGGGTACGAGCAGTACTTC. The chain links TRBV20-1 to TRBJ2-7, with D perhaps matching TRBD2 (6 bases). This CDR3 is 11 amino acids long. Trimming took off 5 bases at V and 4 bases at J, with 9 bases between the two ends. Germline V gene lookup returns CDR1 DFQATT and CDR2 SNEGSKA (reference sequence).

The V and J genes are TRBV18 and TRBJ2-1, with D perhaps TRBD1 or TRBD2 (5 bases each). This CDR3 is 15 amino acids long. CDR1 and CDR2 (germline): KGHSH, LQKENI. Deletions cut 3 bases from V and 0 bases from J, with 9 bases between. CDR3 nucleotide sequence: TGTGCCAGCTCACCCCTGAGGGGCTCCTACAATGAGCAGTTCTTC. Translation gives CASSPLRGSYNEQFF.

This clonotype was observed a few times. The chain is built from TRBV20-1 and TRBJ2-7, with 7 bases matching TRBD1. The CDR3 extends over 14 amino acids. The V gene's germline CDR1 is DFQATT and CDR2 SNEGSKA (reference sequence). Losses at the gene ends were 6 bases for V and 0 bases for J; bases not matched to a gene: 8. The CDR3 protein is CSAGPTGSSYEQYF. The CDR3 DNA sequence: TGCAGTGCCGGCCCGACAGGGAGCTCCTACGAGCAGTACTTC.

V usage is TRBV7-2 and J usage is TRBJ1-1; TRBD1 matches at 8 bases. CDR3 length: 14 residues. Looked up from germline, CDR1 is SGHTA and CDR2 is FQGNSA. Trimming removed 4 bases from V and 6 bases from J; junction bases left unmatched: 7. DNA for the CDR3: TGTGCCAGCAGCTCGAGGACAGGGCTCTCTGAAGCTTTCTTT. Translating gives CASSSRTGLSEAFF.

J is TRBJ2-7 and V is TRBV5-5; D gene unclear. The germline V gene encodes CDR1 SGHKS and CDR2 YYEKEE (reference sequence). V dropped 5 bases and J dropped 0 bases, with 15 bases sitting between them. The CDR3 has 15 residues. CDR3 DNA: TGTGCCAGCAGTTTGACATCACGATCCTCCTACGAGCAGTACTTC. Translated, it gives CASSLTSRSSYEQYF. The full variable domain, its missing parts supplied by reference TRBV5-5 and TRBJ2-7, is DAGVTQSPTHLIKTRGQQVTLRCSPISGHKSVSWYQQVLGQGPQFIFQYYEKEERGRGNFPDRFSARQFPNYSSELNVNALLLGDSALYLCASSLTSRSSYEQYFGPGTRLTVT.

This clonotype appeared a few times. CDR3 coding DNA: TGCAGTGCTCGAAGGACTAGCGGAAGCAGGGAGCAGTACTTC. Translated: CSARRTSGSREQYF. The chain has TRBV20-1 and TRBJ2-7; the match to TRBD2 covers 10 bases. CDR3 length equals 14 residues. Germline V gene sequence: CDR1 DFQATT, CDR2 SNEGSKA (reference sequence). The trim removed 5 bases at V and 7 bases at J, leaving 11 bases unmatched.